The next 24 T cell receptor beta chains were all read from a single sample in a study of Tregs in tolerant kidney transplant recipients. Repertoires were generated with immunoSEQ multiplex PCR, while TCRdb's copy carries only in-frame clones and drops some. The repertoire table contains roughly 5,500 clones. Mixed chimerism was transient after nonmyeloablative marrow transplants from related graft donors. The sample consisted of CD4+ T cells from blood (PBMCs), taken about 15 months after the transplant. The origin of the receptors is a human patient who received a combined kidney and bone marrow transplant. The graft donor may have contributed some T cells.

The CDR3 here is CSVVAGGYNEQFF. CDR3 bases read: TGCAGCGTCGTGGCGGGGGGATACAATGAG. The J gene is TRBJ2-1, the V gene TRBV29-1; 8 nucleotides match TRBD2. The read is 3 residues too short to cover the CDR3 end, so that end is filled in from the germline J gene. The CDR3 length is 13 residues. The germline V gene has CDR1 SQVTM and CDR2 ANQGSEA. Trimming cost V 6 bases and J 4 bases; bases outside gene matches: 5.

Details on this clone: Read coverage stops 3 residues before the CDR3 terminus; the germline J gene supplies the remainder. This sequence joins TRBV7-2 and TRBJ1-1; the D gene is possibly TRBD1 (5 bases). CDR3 length: 13 residues. The germline CDR1 and CDR2 sequences are SGHTA and FQGNSA. Between the trimmed V and J ends, which lost 4 bases and 6 bases, there was a span of 12 bases. CDR3 DNA, as far as it was read: TGTGCCAGCAGCTCAGGGCAGGCCTCTGAA. It yields the protein CASSSGQASE. The whole CDR3 sequence reads CASSSGQASEAFF.

A remark on this clone: The CDR3 end lies 3 residues beyond the end of the read and is filled in from the germline J gene. The chain combines TRBV6-2 or TRBV6-3 with TRBJ1-2, with D maybe TRBD1 (6 bases). Between the trimmed V and J ends, which lost 5 bases and 2 bases, there was a span of 12 bases. CDR3 length: 14 amino acids. Looked up from germline, CDR1 is MNHEY and CDR2 is SVGEGT. The sequenced CDR3 bases are TGTGCCAGCAGTCCTCAACAGGGAAACTATGGC. This gives the protein CASSPQQGNYG. Given in full, the CDR3 is CASSPQQGNYGYTF.

In regard to this clone: The CDR3 goes on 3 residues after the read ends, and that part is filled in from the germline J gene. The chain carries TRBV30 and TRBJ1-2; 9 bases line up with TRBD1. The V and J ends lost 3 bases and 1 base, in that order; junction bases with no gene match: 12. Looked up from germline, CDR1 is GTSNPN and CDR2 is SVGIG (reference sequence). The CDR3 contains 17 residues. The CDR3 here is CAWSPPATGGFNYGYTF. CDR3 DNA, as far as it was read: TGTGCCTGGAGCCCGCCCGCGACAGGGGGTTTTAACTATGGC.

A note on this clone: The read gets to within 3 residues of the CDR3 end, and the germline J gene fills in the rest. J is TRBJ1-3 and V is TRBV20-1; D is ambiguous. The length of the CDR3 is 15 residues. Trimming removed 1 base at V and 0 bases at J, with 10 bases between. Per germline, CDR1 DFQATT and CDR2 SNEGSKA (reference sequence). Partial CDR3 DNA: TGCAGTGCTAGAGTCGGAGGGTACTCTGGAAACACC. As protein: CSARVGGYSGNT. The CDR3 in its entirety is CSARVGGYSGNTIYF.

Concerning this clone itself: From the germline J gene comes the end of the CDR3, since the read stops 3 residues before it. The chain joins TRBV19 to TRBJ2-2, with D possibly TRBD1 on 6 matching bases. The CDR3 sequence is 14 residues long. Trimming left V 6 bases short and J 4 bases short, with 12 bases between. Germline CDR1 is LNHDA and CDR2 is SQIVND (reference sequence). The CDR3 bases that were read are TGTGCCAGTAGACCAAGGGGGTTCACCGGGGAG. It is translated as CASRPRGFTGE. The CDR3 reads in full as CASRPRGFTGELFF.

Measured by frequency, this clone is large (0.1 to 1%). The read falls 3 residues short of the CDR3 end, and the missing part is taken from the germline J gene. V gene TRBV30 combines with J gene TRBJ2-5; D is perhaps TRBD2 (5 bases). CDR3 length: 15 amino acids. Trimming took off 4 bases at V and 4 bases at J, with 19 bases between the two ends. Germline V gene lookup returns CDR1 GTSNPN and CDR2 SVGIG (reference sequence). Incomplete CDR3 DNA: TGTGCCTGGAAAACGACACGAGGGCAAGGAGAGACC. Encoded protein: CAWKTTRGQGET. The entire CDR3 protein is CAWKTTRGQGETQYF. The variable domain in full, with the rest retrieved from reference TRBV30 and TRBJ2-5, is SQTIHQWPATLVQPVGSPLSLECTVEGTSNPNLYWYRQAAGRGLQLLFYSVGIGQISSEVPQNLSASRPQDRQFILSSKKLLLSDSGFYLCAWKTTRGQGETQYFGPGTRLLVL.

As concerns this clone: The read terminates 3 residues before the CDR3 end, so the remaining end is supplied by the germline J gene. The genes are TRBV19 and TRBJ1-1; no firm D call. Trimming took off 1 base at V and 5 bases at J, with 8 bases between the two ends. This CDR3 comprises 13 residues. CDR1 is LNHDA and CDR2 is SQIVND in the germline V gene (reference sequence). CDR3 DNA (partial): TGTGCCAGTAGTATAGTAAGAGGGACTGAA. Translated, it gives CASSIVRGTE. The complete CDR3 protein is CASSIVRGTEAFF. Using reference TRBV19 and TRBJ1-1 for the parts outside the CDR3, the full variable domain is DGGITQSPKYLFRKEGQNVTLSCEQNLNHDAMYWYRQDPGQGLRLIYYSQIVNDFQKGDIAEGYSVSREKKESFPLTVTSAQKNPTAFYLCASSIVRGTEAFFGQGTRLTVV.

A note on this clone: The DNA ends 3 residues before the CDR3 does, and the rest of the CDR3 is filled in from the germline J gene. The V and J genes are TRBV18 and TRBJ1-2; the D gene is possibly TRBD1 (5 bases). The CDR3 runs 14 residues. V was cut by 3 bases and J by 5 bases, with 13 bases left in between. Germline-derived CDR1 and CDR2 are KGHSH and LQKENI. The chain's CDR3 is CASSPAEGKYGYTF. CDR3 DNA (partial): TGTGCCAGCTCACCCGCCGAGGGGAAATATGGC.

A word on this clone: The read ends 3 residues before the CDR3 terminus; that terminus is restored from the germline J gene. The chain employs TRBV5-1 and TRBJ2-5; 8 bases map to TRBD2. Trimming removed 0 bases from V and 5 bases from J; junction bases left unmatched: 12. CDR1 and CDR2 from the germline V gene are SGHRS and YFSETQ. This CDR3 spans 17 amino acids. The covered CDR3 bases are TGCGCCAGCAGCTTGGTCGGTAGCGGGACGACCCGCGAGACC. Translated: CASSLVGSGTTRET. The entire CDR3 sequence reads CASSLVGSGTTRETQYF. The full variable domain, its missing parts supplied by reference TRBV5-1 and TRBJ2-5, is KAGVTQTPRYLIKTRGQQVTLSCSPISGHRSVSWYQQTPGQGLQFLFEYFSETQRNKGNFPGRFSGRQFSNSRSEMNVSTLELGDSALYLCASSLVGSGTTRETQYFGPGTRLLVL.

This clone is deemed medium-sized by its frequency. The read terminates 3 residues ahead of where the CDR3 ends, so the germline J gene completes it. The chain carries TRBV6-1 and TRBJ2-5, with a tentative D call TRBD2 (5 bases). Trimming cost V 4 bases and J 4 bases, with 16 bases left between them. CDR1 and CDR2 from the germline V gene are MNHNS and SASEGT. There are 15 residues in the CDR3. CDR3 DNA (partial): TGTGCCAGCAGTGCAGCCGAGGGCAGATTAGAGACC. Translation: CASSAAEGRLET. The full CDR3 protein is CASSAAEGRLETQYF.

Of note for this clone: The read ends 3 residues early relative to the CDR3; the germline J gene fills the gap. The rearrangement joins TRBV7-2 to TRBJ1-1; maybe TRBD1 (5 bases). The V end lost 0 bases, the J end lost 0 bases, and 11 bases lay between the germline ends. The CDR3 is made up of 16 amino acids. Germline values: CDR1 SGHTA, CDR2 FQGNSA. This CDR3 reads CASSLALGRLNTEAFF. CDR3 DNA (partial): TGTGCCAGCAGCTTAGCGTTGGGGCGGTTGAACACTGAA.

A remark on this clone: Read data end 3 residues before the CDR3 end; the end is taken from the germline J gene. The gene calls are TRBV18 and TRBJ2-2; the match to TRBD2 covers 13 bases. Germline V gene data show CDR1 as KGHSH and CDR2 as LQKENI. V shed 1 base and J 5 bases; nucleotides not matched to a gene: 7. There are 18 residues in the CDR3. Here the CDR3 reads CASSPRGLAGARTGELFF. CDR3 bases read: TGTGCCAGCTCACCACGAGGACTAGCGGGGGCGCGAACCGGGGAG.

With regard to this clone: The CDR3 extends 3 residues past the end of the read, so its final part is completed from the germline J gene. The V gene is TRBV2, the J gene TRBJ1-1; D call uncertain. Germline V gives CDR1 SNHLY, CDR2 FYNNEI. V shed 5 bases and J shed 6 bases, with 16 bases lying between them. This CDR3 has 14 residues. The covered CDR3 bases are TGTGCCAGCAGTCTACAGCTCCGGAGCCCTGAA. Encoded protein: CASSLQLRSPE. The entire CDR3 reads CASSLQLRSPEAFF.

As regards this clone: With the read ending 3 residues before the CDR3 end, the germline J gene is used to fill in that end. This chain uses TRBV6-1 with TRBJ1-2; tentatively, D is TRBD1 (5 bases). This CDR3 contains 14 residues. The V end lost 0 bases, the J end lost 7 bases, and 12 bases lay between the germline ends. Looked up from germline, CDR1 is MNHNS and CDR2 is SASEGT. The CDR3 bases that were read are TGTGCCAGCAGTGAAGCAATGGGGGGGTCTGGC. Protein: CASSEAMGGSG. The full CDR3 protein is CASSEAMGGSGYTF.

On this clone: The read stops 3 residues short of the end of the CDR3; the missing end is completed from the germline J gene. The chain carries TRBV12-5 and TRBJ1-1; TRBD1 agrees at 7 bases. This CDR3 is built from 13 residues. Germline loops: CDR1 LGHNT, CDR2 FRNRAP. V shed 7 bases and J 4 bases; nucleotides not matched to a gene: 6. The CDR3 DNA, read in part, is TGTGCTAGTGCACAGGGGTATAGCACTGAA. Its translation is CASAQGYSTE. The complete CDR3 sequence is CASAQGYSTEAFF.

This clone is identified as medium-sized from frequency. The read is 3 residues too short to cover the CDR3 end, so that end is filled in from the germline J gene. The genes are TRBV14 and TRBJ2-6; 7 bases are shared with TRBD1. The CDR3 length is 17 residues. V lost 4 bases and J lost 0; bases outside the gene matches: 6. CDR1 and CDR2 (germline): SGHDN, FVKESK. The covered CDR3 bases are TGTGCCAGCAGCCTCCGGGGACAGCTCTCTGGGGCCAACGTC. Residues: CASSLRGQLSGANV. The CDR3 in its entirety is CASSLRGQLSGANVLTF.

As regards this clone: The observed sequence ends 3 residues before the CDR3 terminus, with the missing tail filled in from the germline J gene. V and J are TRBV11-2 and TRBJ2-3; tentatively, D is TRBD2 (6 bases). The germline V gene encodes CDR1 SGHAT and CDR2 FQNNGV. CDR3 size: 14 residues. V was pared by 5 bases and J by 6 bases, with 15 bases between. The CDR3: CASSGFPSVDTQYF. Incomplete CDR3 DNA: TGTGCCAGCAGCGGTTTCCCTAGCGTCGATACG.

A note on this clone: The sequence runs out 3 residues before the end of the CDR3; the remainder is reconstructed from the germline J gene. This rearrangement joins TRBV6-2 or TRBV6-3 to TRBJ2-5; D is possibly TRBD2 (5 bases). CDR1 is MNHEY, CDR2 SVGEGT, per germline. The CDR3 consists of 15 residues. The V and J ends lost 6 bases and 2 bases respectively, with 16 bases between them. CDR3 DNA, as far as it was read: TGTGCCAGCAGCCCGGGGAGACCCCGTCAAGAGACC. Encoded protein: CASSPGRPRQET. In full, the CDR3 reads CASSPGRPRQETQYF.

Note on this clone: The read is 3 residues too short to cover the CDR3 end, so that end is filled in from the germline J gene. The genes are TRBV5-4 and TRBJ1-2, with no clear D. Germline values: CDR1 SGHNT, CDR2 YYREEE (reference sequence). The CDR3 runs 14 residues. Trimming removed 4 bases from V and 6 bases from J, with 16 bases in between. The CDR3 region is CASSPWEAGNGYTF. The sequenced CDR3 bases are TGTGCCAGCAGCCCATGGGAGGCGGGTAATGGC.

As for this clone: The read ends 3 residues shy of where the CDR3 ends; the end is completed using the germline J gene. V and J are TRBV28 and TRBJ2-5, with 8 bases lining up with TRBD1. Germline-derived CDR1 and CDR2 are MDHEN and SYDVKM. The CDR3 sequence is 14 residues long. V was pared by 3 bases and J by 1 base, with 1 base of the junction left unmatched. This CDR3 is CASSLGQVQETQYF. CDR3 bases read: TGTGCCAGCAGTTTGGGACAGGTCCAAGAGACC.

In the case of this clone: The read falls 3 residues short of the CDR3 end, and the missing part is taken from the germline J gene. V and J are TRBV6-2 or TRBV6-3 and TRBJ1-2; D is unclear. Germline-derived CDR1 and CDR2 are MNHEY and SVGEGT. The CDR3 is made up of 13 amino acids. The CDR3 here is CASSYSGQVLYTF. CDR3 DNA (partial): TGTGCCAGCAGTTACTCAGGCCAGGTCCTC.

A word on this clone: The sequence runs out 3 residues before the end of the CDR3; the remainder is reconstructed from the germline J gene. J is TRBJ2-6 and V is TRBV20-1; 8 bases align to TRBD1. The V gene end was trimmed by 6 bases and the J gene end by 4 bases; junction bases not matched to a gene: 14. The V gene's germline CDR1 is DFQATT and CDR2 SNEGSKA (reference sequence). The CDR3 has 17 residues. CDR3 DNA, as far as it was read: TGCAGTGCCCTCTTAGACAGGGGTTGGGGAGGGGCCAACGTC. Protein sequence: CSALLDRGWGGANV. The full CDR3 protein is CSALLDRGWGGANVLTF.

Points on this clone: With the read ending 3 residues before the CDR3 end, the germline J gene is used to fill in that end. J is TRBJ2-7 and V is TRBV7-2; 9 bases agree with TRBD2. The CDR3 runs 17 residues. With 0 bases clipped from V and 4 bases from J, the junction kept 10 bases outside the gene matches. The germline gives CDR1 SGHTA, CDR2 FQGNSA. CDR3 in amino acids: CASSLAPGSGSIYEQYF. The CDR3 DNA, read in part, is TGTGCCAGCAGCTTAGCCCCGGGTAGCGGGAGTATATACGAG.